This paragraph reports one TCR beta chain. The data were taken from a study of blood T cell repertoires in COVID-19. Repertoires were generated with immunoSEQ multiplex PCR, while TCRdb's copy carries only in-frame clones and drops some. The data contain about 240,000 clones, about 82% of them singletons. Germline lookup yields CDR1 MNHNY and CDR2 SVGAGI (reference sequence). The CDR3 consists of 11 residues. Trimming removed 8 bases at V and 9 bases at J, with 11 bases between. Sequencing input: peripheral blood. The V call is TRBV6-6, the J call TRBJ1-3; D is uncertain. The sequence derives from a man aged 45 to 65 with COVID-19, enrolled during active disease. CDR3 DNA: TGTGCCAGCGTAATCGGCGGCACCATATATTTT. Its translation: CASVIGGTIYF.